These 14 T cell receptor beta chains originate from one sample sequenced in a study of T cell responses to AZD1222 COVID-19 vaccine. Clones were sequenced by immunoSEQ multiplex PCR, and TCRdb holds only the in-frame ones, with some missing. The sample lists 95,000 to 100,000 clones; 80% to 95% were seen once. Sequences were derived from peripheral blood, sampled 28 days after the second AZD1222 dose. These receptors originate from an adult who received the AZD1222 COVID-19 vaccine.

The CDR3 DNA follows: TGTGCCAGCAGGTGGGGCCTTTACAATGAGCAGTTCTTC. Its translation: CASRWGLYNEQFF. The gene calls are TRBV27 and TRBJ2-1; D may be TRBD1 (5 bases). This CDR3 has 13 residues. The V gene lost 6 bases and the J gene lost 4 bases, with 10 bases spanning the gap. Germline values: CDR1 MNHEY, CDR2 SMNVEV (reference sequence).

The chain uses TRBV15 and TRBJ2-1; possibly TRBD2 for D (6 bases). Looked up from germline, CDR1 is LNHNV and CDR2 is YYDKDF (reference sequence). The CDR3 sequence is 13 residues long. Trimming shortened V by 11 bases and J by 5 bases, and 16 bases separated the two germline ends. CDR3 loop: CAFGRGSDNEQFF. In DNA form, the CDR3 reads TGTGCCTTCGGACGGGGGAGCGACAATGAGCAGTTCTTC.

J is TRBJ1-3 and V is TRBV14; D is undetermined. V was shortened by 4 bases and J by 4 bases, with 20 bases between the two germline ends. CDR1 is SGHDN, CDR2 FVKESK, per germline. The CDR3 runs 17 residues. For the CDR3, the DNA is TGTGCCAGCAGCCGATTCTCTGTCCGGTATTCGGGAAACACCATATATTTT. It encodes CASSRFSVRYSGNTIYF. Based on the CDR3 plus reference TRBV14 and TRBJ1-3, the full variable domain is EAGVTQFPSHSVIEKGQTVTLRCDPISGHDNLYWYRRVMGKEIKFLLHFVKESKQDESGMPNNRFLAERTGGTYSTLKVQPAELEDSGVYFCASSRFSVRYSGNTIYFGEGSWLTVV.

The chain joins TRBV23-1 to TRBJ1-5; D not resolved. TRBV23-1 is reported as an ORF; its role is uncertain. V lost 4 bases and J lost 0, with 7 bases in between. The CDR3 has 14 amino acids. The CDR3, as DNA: TGCGCCAGCAGTCGAGATTATAGCAATCAGCCCCAGCATTTT. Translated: CASSRDYSNQPQHF.

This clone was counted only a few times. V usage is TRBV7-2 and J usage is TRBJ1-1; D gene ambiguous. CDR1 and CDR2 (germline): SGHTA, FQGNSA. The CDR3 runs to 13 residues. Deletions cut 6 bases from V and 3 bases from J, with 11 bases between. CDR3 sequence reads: CASSLNRYTEAFF. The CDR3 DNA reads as TGTGCCAGCAGTTTAAATAGATACACTGAAGCTTTCTTT.

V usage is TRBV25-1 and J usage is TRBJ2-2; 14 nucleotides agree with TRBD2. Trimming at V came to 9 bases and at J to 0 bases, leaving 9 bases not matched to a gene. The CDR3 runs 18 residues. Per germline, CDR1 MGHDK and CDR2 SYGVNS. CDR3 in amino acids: CASSRLAGGLTNTGELFF. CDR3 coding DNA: TGTGCCAGTTCGCGACTAGCGGGAGGGTTAACGAACACCGGGGAGCTGTTTTTT.

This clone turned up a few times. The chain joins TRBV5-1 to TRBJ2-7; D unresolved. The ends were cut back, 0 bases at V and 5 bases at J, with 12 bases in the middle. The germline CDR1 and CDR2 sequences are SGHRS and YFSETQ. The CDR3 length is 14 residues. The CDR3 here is CASSLEVVEDEQYF. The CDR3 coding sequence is TGCGCCAGCAGCTTGGAAGTAGTTGAGGACGAGCAGTACTTC.

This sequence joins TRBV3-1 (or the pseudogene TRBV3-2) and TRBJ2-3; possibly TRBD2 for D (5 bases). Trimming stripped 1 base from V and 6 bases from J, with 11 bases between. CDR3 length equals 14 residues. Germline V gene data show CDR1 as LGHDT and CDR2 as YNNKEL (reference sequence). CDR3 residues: CASSQGGRVDTQYF. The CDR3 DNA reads TGTGCCAGCAGCCAAGGAGGGAGAGTGGATACGCAGTATTTT.

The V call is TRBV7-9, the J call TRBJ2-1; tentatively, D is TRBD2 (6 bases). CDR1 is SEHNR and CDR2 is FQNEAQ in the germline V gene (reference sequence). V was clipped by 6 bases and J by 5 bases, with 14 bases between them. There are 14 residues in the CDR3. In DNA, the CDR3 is TGTGCCAGCAGGGAACCGGGAGCTAACAATGAGCAGTTCTTC. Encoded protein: CASREPGANNEQFF.

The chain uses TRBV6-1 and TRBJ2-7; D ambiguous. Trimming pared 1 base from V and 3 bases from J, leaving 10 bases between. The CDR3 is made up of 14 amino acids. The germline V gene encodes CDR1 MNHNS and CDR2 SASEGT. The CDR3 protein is CASSEDSWGYEQYF. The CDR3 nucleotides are TGTGCCAGCAGTGAAGATAGTTGGGGCTACGAGCAGTACTTC.

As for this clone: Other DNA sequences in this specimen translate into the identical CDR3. The CDR3 DNA is TGCGCCAGCAGCTCGTCCGGGGGCTACAATGAGCAGTTCTTC. This translates into CASSSSGGYNEQFF. The chain employs TRBV5-1 and TRBJ2-1; possible D gene TRBD2, 6 bases. CDR1 and CDR2 from the germline V gene are SGHRS and YFSETQ. V dropped 3 bases and J dropped 3 bases, with 10 bases sitting between them. The CDR3 loop spans 14 amino acids. Full variable domain (missing parts from reference TRBV5-1 and TRBJ2-1): KAGVTQTPRYLIKTRGQQVTLSCSPISGHRSVSWYQQTPGQGLQFLFEYFSETQRNKGNFPGRFSGRQFSNSRSEMNVSTLELGDSALYLCASSSSGGYNEQFFGPGTRLTVL.

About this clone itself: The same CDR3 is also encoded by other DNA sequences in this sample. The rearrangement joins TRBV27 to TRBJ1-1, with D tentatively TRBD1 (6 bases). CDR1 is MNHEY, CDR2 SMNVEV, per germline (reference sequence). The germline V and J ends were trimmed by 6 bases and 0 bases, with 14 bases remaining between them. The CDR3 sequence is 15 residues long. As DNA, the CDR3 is TGTGCCAGCAGCCTGTCTTGGGGGCTGAACACTGAAGCTTTCTTT. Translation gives CASSLSWGLNTEAFF.

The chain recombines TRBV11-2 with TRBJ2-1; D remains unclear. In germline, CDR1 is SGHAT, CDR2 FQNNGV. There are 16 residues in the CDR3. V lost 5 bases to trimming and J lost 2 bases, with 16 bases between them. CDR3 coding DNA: TGTGCCAGCAGCGCCGGACGGAGTAGGACCTACAATGAGCAGTTCTTC. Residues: CASSAGRSRTYNEQFF.

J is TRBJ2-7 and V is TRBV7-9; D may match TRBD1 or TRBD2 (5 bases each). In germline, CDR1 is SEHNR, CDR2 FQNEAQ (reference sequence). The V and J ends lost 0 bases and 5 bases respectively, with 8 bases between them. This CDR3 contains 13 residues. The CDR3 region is CASSLAPGHEQYF. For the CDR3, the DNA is TGTGCCAGCAGCTTAGCGCCGGGGCACGAGCAGTACTTC.